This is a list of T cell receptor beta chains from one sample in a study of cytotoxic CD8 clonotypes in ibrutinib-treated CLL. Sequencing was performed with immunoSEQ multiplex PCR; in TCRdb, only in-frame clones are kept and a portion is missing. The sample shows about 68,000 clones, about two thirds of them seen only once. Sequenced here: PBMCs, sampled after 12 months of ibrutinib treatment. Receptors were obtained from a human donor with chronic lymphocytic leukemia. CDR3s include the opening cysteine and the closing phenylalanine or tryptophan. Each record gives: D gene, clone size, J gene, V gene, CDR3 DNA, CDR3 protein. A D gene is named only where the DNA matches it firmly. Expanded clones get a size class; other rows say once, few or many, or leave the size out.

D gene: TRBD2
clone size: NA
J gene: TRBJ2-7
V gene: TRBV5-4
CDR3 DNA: TGTGCCAGCAGCGGGGGGGGACGAGGCGAGCAGTACTTC
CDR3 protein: CASSGGGRGEQYF

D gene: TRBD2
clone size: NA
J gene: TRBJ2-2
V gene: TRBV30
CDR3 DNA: TGTGCCTGGAGGAGTAGCGGGGGGGCTCGCACCGGGGAGCTGTTTTTT
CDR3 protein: CAWRSSGGARTGELFF

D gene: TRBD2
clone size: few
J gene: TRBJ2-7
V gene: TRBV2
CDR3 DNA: TGTGCCAGCAGTCGAAGGACTAGCGGGGGTGAGCAGTACTTC
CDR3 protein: CASSRRTSGGEQYF

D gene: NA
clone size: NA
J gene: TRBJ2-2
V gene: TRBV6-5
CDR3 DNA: TGTGCCAGCAGCCCAGGACGCGCGGACACCGGGGAGCTGTTTTTT
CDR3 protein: CASSPGRADTGELFF

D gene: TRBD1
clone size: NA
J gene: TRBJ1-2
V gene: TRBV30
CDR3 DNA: TGTGCCTGGAGTGTGGGGACAGGGCGCGGCTACACCTTC
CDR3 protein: CAWSVGTGRGYTF

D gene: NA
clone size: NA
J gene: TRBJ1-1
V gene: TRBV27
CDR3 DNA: TGTGCCAGCCCCTGCGAGGACACTGAAGCTTTCTTT
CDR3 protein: CASPCEDTEAFF

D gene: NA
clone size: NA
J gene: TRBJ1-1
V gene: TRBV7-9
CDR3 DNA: TGTGCCAGCGGGACGGCGAACACTGAAGCTTTCTTT
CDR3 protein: CASGTANTEAFF

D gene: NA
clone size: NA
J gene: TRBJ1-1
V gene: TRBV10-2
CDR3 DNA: TGCGCCAGCAGTGGACAGAACACTGAAGCTTTCTTT
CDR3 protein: CASSGQNTEAFF

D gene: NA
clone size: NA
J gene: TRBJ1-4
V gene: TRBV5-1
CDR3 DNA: TGCGCCAGCAGCTTGAATGGAAATGAAAAACTGTTTTTT
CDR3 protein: CASSLNGNEKLFF

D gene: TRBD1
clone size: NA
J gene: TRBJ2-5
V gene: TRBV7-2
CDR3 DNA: TGTGCCAGCGGCAAGACAGGGAACCAAGAGACCCAGTACTTC
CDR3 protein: CASGKTGNQETQYF

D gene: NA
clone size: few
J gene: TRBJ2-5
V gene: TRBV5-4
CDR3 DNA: TGTGCCAGCAGCTCGACTCAGGGGCGCGGAGAGACCCAGTACTTC
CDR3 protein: CASSSTQGRGETQYF

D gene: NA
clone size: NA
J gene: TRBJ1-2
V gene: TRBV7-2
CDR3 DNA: TGTGCCAGCAGCTTAGCCAGGGCTGGGCTTGGCTACACCTTC
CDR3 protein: CASSLARAGLGYTF

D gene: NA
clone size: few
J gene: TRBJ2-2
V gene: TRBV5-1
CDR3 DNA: TGCGCCAGCAGCTTGGCCGGCGCCGAATGGGGCGGGGAGCTGTTTTTT
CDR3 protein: CASSLAGAEWGGELFF

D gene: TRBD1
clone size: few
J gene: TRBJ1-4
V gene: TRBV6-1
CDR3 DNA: TGTGCCAGCAGTGCGCCGGACAGGGTTGAAAAACTGTTTTTT
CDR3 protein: CASSAPDRVEKLFF

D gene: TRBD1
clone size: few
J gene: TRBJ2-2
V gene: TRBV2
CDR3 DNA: TGTGCCAGCAGTGACGACAGGGGTAACACCGGGGAGCTGTTTTTT
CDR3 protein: CASSDDRGNTGELFF

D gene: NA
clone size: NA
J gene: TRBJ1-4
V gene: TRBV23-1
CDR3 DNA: TGCGCCACCCCGAAGAACAGGGATTTGGGGGAAAAACTGTTTTTT
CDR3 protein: CATPKNRDLGEKLFF

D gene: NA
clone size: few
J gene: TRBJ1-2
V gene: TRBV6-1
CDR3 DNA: TGTGCCAGCAGGGACCGGGACCGAGGGGGCTATGGCTACACCTTC
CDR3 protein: CASRDRDRGGYGYTF

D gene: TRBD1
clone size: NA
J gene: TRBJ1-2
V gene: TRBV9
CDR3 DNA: TGTGCCAGCAGCGTAGTCTCAGGGGGCGCATATGGCTACACCTTC
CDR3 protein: CASSVVSGGAYGYTF

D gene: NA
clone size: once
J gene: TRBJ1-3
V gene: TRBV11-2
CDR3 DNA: TGTGCCAGCAGCTTAGTGACGGGGCCTCCTGGAAACACCATATATTTT
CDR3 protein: CASSLVTGPPGNTIYF

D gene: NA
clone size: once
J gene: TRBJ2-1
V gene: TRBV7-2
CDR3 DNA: TGTGCCAGCAGCTTAGTTTTCAGGGGTGATGAGCAGTTCTTC
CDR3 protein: CASSLVFRGDEQFF

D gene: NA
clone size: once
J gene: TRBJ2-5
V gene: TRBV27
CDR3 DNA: TGTGCCAGCAGTTTGGGGGCTGGGGGGTACCAAGAGACCCAGTACTTC
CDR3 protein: CASSLGAGGYQETQYF

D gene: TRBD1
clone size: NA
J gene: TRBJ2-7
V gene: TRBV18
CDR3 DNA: TGTGCCAGCTCACTGGGACAGGGGGAGATTGGCGTTGGGCAGTACTTC
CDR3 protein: CASSLGQGEIGVGQYF

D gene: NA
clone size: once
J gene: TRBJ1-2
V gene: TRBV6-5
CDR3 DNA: TGTGCCAGCAGTTCGGGCGGACAGATTAACTATGGCTACACCTTC
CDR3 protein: CASSSGGQINYGYTF